The subject of this entry is one TCR beta chain. Its antigen remains unidentified. No much larger clonotype is one base removed from it; base qualities were not supplied. CDR1 and CDR2 are drawn from the germline V gene: LGHNA, YNFKEQ. The CDR3, cysteine through phenylalanine, is 16 amino acids long. The read is trimmed to its CDR3 DNA, 48 bases read in frame from base 1. After removal of 0 bases from V and 3 bases from J, the junction retains 5 bases not matched to a gene. Per the publication, the time point label means: patch test 2, 6 weeks after DPC sensitization. In the paper's terms, the treatment or condition label means: therapeutic diphenylcyclopropenone sensitization with weekly scalp DPC. At every patch-test visit, the blood draw took place before the patch test was put on. Eligible patients were aged 18 to 70, diagnosed with alopecia, deemed suitable for DPC therapy, and excluded if pregnant. Total RNA was extracted from unfractionated whole blood that had been collected in Tempus Blood RNA tubes.

Preparation of the library involved RACE. The run used a NextSeq 500. During library preparation, unique molecular identifiers were attached to individual cDNA molecules so that TCRs could be counted in a quantitative, reproducible way. For every blood RNA sample, sequencing covered both the TCR alpha and TCR beta chains. From the authors' description of their analysis: A median of about 87,000 TCRs per sample was observed, with a range of about 23,224 to 690,600. The Decombinator software suite was used to annotate V, J and CDR3 in the TCR reads. To make PS versus PT1 abundance plots, every sample was subsampled to the same number of TCRs (28,000). TCRs were defined as expanded if absent before sensitization and observed at least eight times at the 2-week time point. TCRdb's own reprocessing of the public reads used fastp at Q25 and MiXCR and kept productive beta chains. Every CDR3 protein is listed once, alongside the most common genes and DNA of its rows. TCRdb's processing, not the authors' own work, is the source of the V and J calls. This sample gives tens of thousands of distinct CDR3 sequences in total; roughly a tenth of them show up just once. The ten largest clones represent roughly 2.4% of the sample.

The sample is drawn from a study of human T cells and chemical hapten exposure (dated by TCRdb to 2020 to 2023). Describing the broader study: For sensitization, 2% DPC in acetone was applied to an approximately 2 cm by approximately 2 cm area of upper inner arm skin. Approximately 30 alopecia patients provided blood for TCR sequencing at one to four time points (pre-sensitization, 2, 6 and 24 weeks). Throughout the study period of about 25 weeks, patients also received therapeutic DPC doses to the scalp every week. Patch tests used Finn chambers with 0.01% DPC on the upper back, scored after 6 days by International Contact Dermatitis Research Group standards. This study followed changes in the peripheral blood TCR repertoire in vivo during primary and secondary sensitization of alopecia patients to the hapten diphenylcyclopropenone (DPC). The patient cohort, mostly female, included alopecia areata with under or over 50% scalp involvement, alopecia totalis and alopecia universalis. Blood samples were taken from patients before sensitization (week 0) and at 2, 6 and about 24 weeks after DPC sensitization. Libraries were pooled for sequencing, and per-sample TCR yields varied mainly because of small differences in library volumes within the pool.

Here is what the overall study found, with its caveats: After repeated subsampling, the strength of the expansion versus patch-test correlation and the threshold at which it became significant changed. Significantly more large CDR3 similarity clusters were formed by expanded TCRs than by pre-sensitization or healthy control sets, consistent with antigen-driven responses. DPC sensitization did not change how many TCRs were above 1 in 1000 frequency, and no evidence was found of alterations in global repertoire structure. The number of PT1 expanded TCRs positively correlated with patch test score, significant at thresholds 8, 16 and 32 but not 4. Because every patient had alopecia, a presumed autoimmune disease, the patients' immune response might differ from that of healthy individuals.

The sample was whole blood, taken in connection with sensitization to the hapten diphenylcyclopropenone (DPC). The rearranged segments are TRBV4-2 and TRBJ2-1; 7 bases in the middle match TRBD1. The receptor was derived from a woman aged 25 to 39 with alopecia areata. Some clones in this sample may be carry-over from other donors' samples. This receptor has the CDR3 CASSQEETGFYNEQFF. The sequenced DNA is TGTGCCAGCAGCCAAGAGGAGACAGGGTTCTACAATGAGCAGTTCTTC.